The 8 T cell receptor beta chains reported below all come from one sample, sequenced in a study of cytomegalovirus exposure and HLA in healthy donors. TCRdb's table, derived via immunoSEQ multiplex PCR, lists solely in-frame clones and lacks some. Among about 110,000 clones, 88% were seen once, and the ten largest hold roughly 2%. The source material was PBMCs. All receptors derive from a woman in her late teens or twenties in good health and CMV-seropositive.

The chain combines TRBV29-1 with TRBJ1-6; 7 bases match TRBD1. Germline V CDR1 and CDR2: SQVTM, ANQGSEA. V was clipped by 7 bases and J by 5 bases; unmatched bases: 8. The CDR3 sequence is 14 residues long. CDR3 sequence (DNA): TGCAGCGCCCGGCAAACAGGGGATAATTCACCCCTCCACTTT. It specifies CSARQTGDNSPLHF.

The chain is built from TRBV7-2 and TRBJ1-6; D gene uncertain. Germline loops: CDR1 SGHTA, CDR2 FQGNSA. This CDR3 contains 15 residues. Trimming took 5 bases from V and 6 from J, leaving 14 bases between them. For the CDR3, the DNA is TGTGCCAGCAGCGTATTCCCGGGAGGTAATTCACCCCTCCACTTT. It codes for CASSVFPGGNSPLHF.

This chain uses TRBV10-3 with TRBJ2-3; 10 nucleotides agree with TRBD1. The CDR3 loop spans 14 amino acids. Losses at the gene ends were 6 bases for V and 3 bases for J; bases not matched to a gene: 3. The germline CDR1 and CDR2 sequences are ENHRY and SYGVKD. The CDR3 region is CAIRPGQGTDTQYF. The CDR3 bases are TGTGCCATCAGGCCGGGACAGGGGACAGATACGCAGTATTTT.

The rearrangement joins TRBV18 to TRBJ1-1, with a tentative D call TRBD1 (6 bases). V dropped 6 bases and J dropped 1 base, with 12 bases sitting between them. The CDR3 contains 14 residues. Germline CDR1 KGHSH, CDR2 LQKENI. The CDR3, as DNA: TGTGCCAGCTCGCCCAAACAGGGGAACACTGAAGCTTTCTTT. Translating it yields CASSPKQGNTEAFF.

The table lists this clone with a count of one. J is TRBJ2-5 and V is TRBV5-4; 8 positions agree with TRBD1. V was clipped by 4 bases and J by 1 base; unmatched bases: 3. The CDR3 extends over 14 amino acids. The germline V gene encodes CDR1 SGHNT and CDR2 YYREEE (reference sequence). The CDR3, as DNA: TGTGCCAGCAGCGTCGGGACAGGCCAAGAGACCCAGTACTTC. Protein: CASSVGTGQETQYF.

The rearrangement joins TRBV7-2 to TRBJ1-1; D unclear. The length of the CDR3 is 16 residues. The V gene lost 4 bases and the J gene lost 0 bases, with 15 bases spanning the gap. Looked up from germline, CDR1 is SGHTA and CDR2 is FQGNSA. CDR3 sequence reads: CASSWSPGSMNTEAFF. CDR3 nucleotides: TGTGCCAGCAGCTGGTCCCCGGGTTCTATGAACACTGAAGCTTTCTTT.

The rearrangement links TRBV18 to TRBJ2-3; 11 positions match TRBD1. V was pared by 5 bases and J by 4 bases, with 5 bases of the junction left unmatched. CDR1 and CDR2 from the germline V gene are KGHSH and LQKENI. This CDR3 has 15 residues. This CDR3 reads CASSTGTGGADTQYF. The CDR3, as DNA: TGTGCCAGCTCAACCGGGACAGGGGGAGCAGATACGCAGTATTTT.

This chain joins TRBV7-9 and TRBJ2-7; weak D call: TRBD1 (5 bases). The CDR3 has 16 residues. The V end was cut by 2 bases, the J end by 6 bases, with 20 bases between. CDR1 and CDR2 (germline): SEHNR, FQNEAQ (reference sequence). CDR3 bases: TGTGCCAGCAGCTTAAACCAGGGAACTGGCCCCATCGAGCAGTACTTC. Amino acid sequence: CASSLNQGTGPIEQYF.